The 9 T cell receptor beta chains listed next were all sequenced from one sample in a study of T cells in localized non-small cell lung cancer. Clones were sequenced by immunoSEQ multiplex PCR, and TCRdb holds only the in-frame ones, with some missing. The data contain tens of thousands of clones, approximately 86% of them singletons. This material consisted of PBMCs, taken before any cancer treatment. The source is a man aged 35-69 years with stage II squamous cell lung carcinoma.

V gene TRBV20-1 combines with J gene TRBJ2-7; no firm D call. Trimming took off 3 bases at V and 0 bases at J, with 3 bases between the two ends. Germline CDR1 is DFQATT and CDR2 is SNEGSKA (reference sequence). The CDR3 length is 11 residues. The chain's CDR3 is CSASFSYEQYF. The CDR3 nucleotides are TGCAGTGCTAGTTTCTCCTACGAGCAGTACTTC.

The chain carries TRBV18 and TRBJ2-1; D uncertain. Germline assignment: CDR1 KGHSH and CDR2 LQKENI. There are 12 residues in the CDR3. The ends were cut back, 3 bases at V and 7 bases at J, with 7 bases in the middle. The CDR3 DNA reads as TGTGCCAGCTCACCTCCTTGGAATGAGCAGTTCTTC. Its translation is CASSPPWNEQFF. The complete variable domain, with remaining parts taken from reference TRBV18 and TRBJ2-1, reads NAGVMQNPRHLVRRRGQEARLRCSPMKGHSHVYWYRQLPEEGLKFMVYLQKENIIDESGMPKERFSAEFPKEGPSILRIQQVVRGDSAAYFCASSPPWNEQFFGPGTRLTVL.

This chain uses TRBV28 with TRBJ1-6; TRBD1 aligns across 11 bases. The CDR3 is 14 residues long. Losses at the gene ends were 6 bases for V and 10 bases for J; bases not matched to a gene: 5. CDR1 and CDR2 from the germline V gene are MDHEN and SYDVKM. The CDR3: CASRPGQGESPLHF. The CDR3 region has the DNA TGTGCCAGCAGGCCGGGACAGGGGGAGTCACCCCTCCACTTT.

The chain is built from TRBV5-1 and TRBJ2-1, with 9 bases identical to TRBD2. The CDR3 loop spans 15 amino acids. The V segment lost 0 bases and the J segment 7 bases; nucleotides outside the gene matches: 5. The germline V gene encodes CDR1 SGHRS and CDR2 YFSETQ. CDR3 amino acids: CASSLGASGVNEQFF. CDR3 nucleotide sequence: TGCGCCAGCAGCTTGGGAGCTAGCGGGGTGAATGAGCAGTTCTTC.

This chain uses TRBV29-1 with TRBJ2-1, with TRBD2 matching 7 bases. After removal of 0 bases from V and 0 bases from J, the junction contained 5 bases not matched to a gene. The CDR3 is 16 amino acids. CDR1 SQVTM and CDR2 ANQGSEA come from the germline V gene. CDR3 loop: CSVEDGGGSSYNEQFF. Written as DNA, the CDR3 is TGCAGCGTTGAAGATGGCGGCGGGAGCTCCTACAATGAGCAGTTCTTC.

The J gene is TRBJ2-3, the V gene TRBV4-3, with TRBD1 matching 8 bases. This CDR3 spans 16 amino acids. V shed 0 bases and J 6 bases; nucleotides not matched to a gene: 8. In germline, CDR1 is LGHNA, CDR2 YSLEER. The CDR3 bases are TGCGCCAGCAGCCAAGATCTGGGAACAGGGGGTGATACGCAGTATTTT. Protein sequence: CASSQDLGTGGDTQYF.

The V call is TRBV29-1, the J call TRBJ2-7, with 9 nucleotides matching TRBD1. The CDR3 is 14 residues long. The V gene end was trimmed by 4 bases and the J gene end by 3 bases; junction bases not matched to a gene: 7. The germline V gene encodes CDR1 SQVTM and CDR2 ANQGSEA. The DNA for the CDR3 is TGCAGCGTTGCCATCCCGGGACAGGGCTACGAGCAGTACTTC. Its translation is CSVAIPGQGYEQYF.

The chain employs TRBV19 and TRBJ2-1; D unresolved. V was cut by 3 bases and J by 4 bases, with 7 bases left in between. Looked up from germline, CDR1 is LNHDA and CDR2 is SQIVND (reference sequence). The CDR3 length is 13 residues. The CDR3 region has the DNA TGTGCCAGTAGTATTGTTAGATACAATGAGCAGTTCTTC. This sequence encodes CASSIVRYNEQFF.

The V and J genes are TRBV19 and TRBJ1-2; 7 bases line up with TRBD1. Germline assignment: CDR1 LNHDA and CDR2 SQIVND (reference sequence). The junction had 10 bases not matched to a gene; V was cut back by 5 bases and J by 4 bases. The CDR3 is 15 residues long. This chain's CDR3 is CASSDTQGVAYGYTF. For the CDR3, the DNA is TGTGCCAGTAGTGACACCCAGGGGGTAGCCTATGGCTACACCTTC.